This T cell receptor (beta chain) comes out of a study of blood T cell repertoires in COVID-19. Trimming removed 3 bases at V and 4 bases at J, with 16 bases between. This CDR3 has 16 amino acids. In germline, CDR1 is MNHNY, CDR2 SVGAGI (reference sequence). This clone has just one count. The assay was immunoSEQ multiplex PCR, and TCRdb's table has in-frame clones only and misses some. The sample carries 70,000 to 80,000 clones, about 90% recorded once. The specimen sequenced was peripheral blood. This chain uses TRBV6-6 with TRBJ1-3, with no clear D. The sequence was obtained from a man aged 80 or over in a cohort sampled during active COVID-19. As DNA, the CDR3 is TGTGCCAGCAGTTATGGGCCTCCGGCGATCGGAAACACCATATATTTT. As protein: CASSYGPPAIGNTIYF.